The 21 T cell receptor beta chains reported below all come from one sample, sequenced in a study of cytomegalovirus exposure and HLA in healthy donors. PCR used 60 Vbeta primers and 13 Jbeta primers. TCRdb keeps only in-frame clones here, not all; method: immunoSEQ multiplex PCR. The sample includes over 70,000 clones, approximately 70% of them seen just once. Sequenced input: PBMCs. These receptors were taken from a young man in good health and CMV-seronegative.

This chain links TRBV19 with TRBJ1-4, with a weak D call TRBD1 (5 bases). Trimming removed 0 bases from V and 4 bases from J, with 9 bases in between. CDR3 size: 15 residues. Germline V lookup: CDR1 LNHDA, CDR2 SQIVND (reference sequence). This CDR3 is CASSIEAGLNEKLFF. The CDR3 DNA follows: TGTGCCAGTAGTATAGAGGCGGGGCTTAATGAAAAACTGTTTTTT.

The CDR3 loop is CATSRTVGAEAPYEQYF. The CDR3 DNA reads TGTGCCACCAGCAGAACCGTGGGGGCGGAAGCCCCCTACGAGCAGTACTTC. This rearrangement joins TRBV15 to TRBJ2-7; the D gene is possibly TRBD1 (6 bases). Trimming shortened V by 2 bases and J by 2 bases, and 19 bases separated the two germline ends. There are 17 residues in the CDR3. The germline CDR1 and CDR2 sequences are LNHNV and YYDKDF (reference sequence).

The rearrangement links TRBV6-5 to TRBJ2-3; the match to TRBD1 covers 9 bases. CDR3 length: 14 amino acids. Trimming removed 5 bases from V and 4 bases from J; junction bases left unmatched: 4. Germline V CDR1 and CDR2: MNHEY, SVGAGI. The chain's CDR3 is CASSGTGPSDTQYF. The CDR3 DNA is TGTGCCAGCAGTGGGACAGGGCCATCAGATACGCAGTATTTT.

The rearrangement joins TRBV28 to TRBJ1-1; 7 nucleotides agree with TRBD1. CDR1 and CDR2 from the germline V gene are MDHEN and SYDVKM. The CDR3 has 15 residues. Trimming cost V 6 bases and J 7 bases; bases outside gene matches: 14. CDR3 nucleotides: TGTGCCAGCAGGACGGGACAGCTTAATAGGGGTGAAGCTTTCTTT. It specifies CASRTGQLNRGEAFF.

This clone has only a few counts. V is TRBV10-3 and J is TRBJ2-5; possible D gene TRBD2, 6 bases. Germline V gene data show CDR1 as ENHRY and CDR2 as SYGVKD. The CDR3 is made up of 15 amino acids. V lost 3 bases and J 4 bases, leaving 15 bases between the germline ends. Here the CDR3 reads CAISDIGGFRETQYF. The DNA for the CDR3 is TGTGCCATCAGTGATATTGGAGGGTTTAGAGAGACCCAGTACTTC.

J is TRBJ2-3 and V is TRBV4-1, with 7 bases aligning to TRBD1. The CDR3 extends over 16 amino acids. CDR1 is MGHRA and CDR2 is YSYEKL in the germline V gene. V lost 0 bases to trimming and J lost 4 bases; unmatched junction nucleotides: 7. As DNA, the CDR3 is TGCGCCAGCAGCCAAGATAAGGCAGGGGGTGCAGATACGCAGTATTTT. It codes for CASSQDKAGGADTQYF.

The rearrangement joins TRBV29-1 to TRBJ2-5, with 9 bases lining up with TRBD2. The J call is uncertain, as TRBJ2-7 better fits the DNA end. From germline, CDR1 is SQVTM and CDR2 ANQGSEA. The CDR3 totals 17 residues. In DNA form, the CDR3 reads TGCAGCGTTGAATGGACTAGCGCCAACGAAAGGGACTACGAGCAGTACTTC. Translating gives CSVEWTSANERDYEQYF.

Comments on this clone: A read error may account for a junction end that differs from germline. The genes are TRBV6-5 and TRBJ1-1; TRBD1 matches at 7 bases. The CDR3 loop spans 14 amino acids. The germline gives CDR1 MNHEY, CDR2 SVGAGI. The CDR3 loop reads CASSDRVGNTEASF. The CDR3 DNA is TGTGCCAGCAGCGACAGGGTCGGGAACACTGAAGCTTCCTTT.

The V call is TRBV2, the J call TRBJ1-1, with D unclear. The CDR3 length is 12 residues. V gave up 4 bases and J gave up 6 bases, with 9 bases separating them. Germline lookup yields CDR1 SNHLY and CDR2 FYNNEI. The CDR3 coding sequence is TGTGCCAGCAGTGCGCTGAGGGCTGAAGCTTTCTTT. As protein: CASSALRAEAFF. Based on the CDR3 plus reference TRBV2 and TRBJ1-1, the full variable domain is EPEVTQTPSHQVTQMGQEVILRCVPISNHLYFYWYRQILGQKVEFLVSFYNNEISEKSEIFDDQFSVERPDGSNFTLKIRSTKLEDSAMYFCASSALRAEAFFGQGTRLTVV.

V is TRBV11-3 and J is TRBJ2-2, with a possible D match to TRBD1 (5 bases). This CDR3 has 14 residues. Germline V gene sequence: CDR1 SGHNT, CDR2 YENEEA. With 5 bases removed from V and 6 bases from J, the gap between germline ends came to 13 bases. CDR3 coding DNA: TGTGCCAGCAGCCCTCAGGGTATTGCCGGGGAGCTGTTTTTT. It translates to CASSPQGIAGELFF.

A few counts support this clone. The V call is TRBV5-1, the J call TRBJ2-7; possibly TRBD2 for D (6 bases). Deletions cut 5 bases from V and 3 bases from J, with 15 bases between. Germline values: CDR1 SGHRS, CDR2 YFSETQ. The CDR3 spans 14 residues. CDR3 loop: CASRLGLAIYEQYF. The DNA of the CDR3 is TGCGCCAGCAGGCTGGGCCTAGCGATCTACGAGCAGTACTTC.

The chain employs TRBV5-5 and TRBJ2-7; 8 bases map to TRBD1. CDR3 length: 14 amino acids. After removal of 2 bases from V and 5 bases from J, the junction contained 6 bases not matched to a gene. The V gene's germline CDR1 is SGHKS and CDR2 YYEKEE (reference sequence). CDR3 in DNA: TGTGCCAGCAGCTTAGGACAGGGTACCGACGAGCAGTACTTC. This gives the protein CASSLGQGTDEQYF.

This clone was detected once. V gene TRBV5-4 combines with J gene TRBJ1-2; possible D gene TRBD1, 5 bases. Deletions cut 0 bases from V and 7 bases from J, with 13 bases between. The germline gives CDR1 SGHNT, CDR2 YYREEE (reference sequence). The CDR3 contains 14 residues. Here the CDR3 reads CASSLGGREAGYTF. CDR3 nucleotides: TGTGCCAGCAGCTTGGGGGGCAGGGAGGCTGGCTACACCTTC.

The J gene is TRBJ2-2, the V gene TRBV2; 8 bases line up with TRBD1. Germline lookup yields CDR1 SNHLY and CDR2 FYNNEI. With 2 bases clipped from V and 7 bases from J, the junction kept 9 bases outside the gene matches. The CDR3 covers 16 residues. CDR3 coding DNA: TGTGCCAGCAGTGAATATCAGGGGGCGGTTGGCGGGGAGCTGTTTTTT. Translation gives CASSEYQGAVGGELFF.

V gene TRBV6-5 combines with J gene TRBJ1-1; perhaps TRBD1 as D (6 bases). Deletions cut 6 bases from V and 5 bases from J, with 19 bases between. From germline, CDR1 is MNHEY and CDR2 SVGAGI. The CDR3 has 15 residues. The CDR3 reads CASSPLLIGGTEAFF. The CDR3 coding sequence is TGTGCCAGCAGCCCACTTCTTATAGGGGGAACTGAAGCTTTCTTT.

The chain uses TRBV4-3 and TRBJ2-7, with 7 positions matching TRBD1. The CDR3 length is 13 residues. The V and J ends lost 3 bases and 4 bases, in that order; junction bases with no gene match: 3. Germline assignment: CDR1 LGHNA and CDR2 YSLEER. The CDR3, as DNA: TGCGCCAGCAGCCACGACAGGGCGTACGAGCAGTACTTC. It is translated as CASSHDRAYEQYF.

V is TRBV4-3 and J is TRBJ1-4; 9 bases line up with TRBD1. The ends lost 1 base at V and 8 bases at J; junction bases unmatched: 5. This CDR3 contains 15 residues. Looked up from germline, CDR1 is LGHNA and CDR2 is YSLEER. CDR3: CASSQVGQGPEKLFF. CDR3 DNA: TGCGCCAGCAGCCAAGTCGGACAGGGGCCCGAAAAACTGTTTTTT.

This clone was counted a single time. This sequence joins TRBV30 and TRBJ2-1; 11 bases are shared with TRBD2. Germline values: CDR1 GTSNPN, CDR2 SVGIG (reference sequence). Losses at the gene ends were 4 bases for V and 6 bases for J; bases not matched to a gene: 5. The length of the CDR3 is 14 residues. The CDR3 sequence: CAWNSGGVGNEQFF. The CDR3 nucleotides read TGTGCCTGGAATAGCGGGGGGGTGGGCAATGAGCAGTTCTTC. The complete variable domain, with remaining parts taken from reference TRBV30 and TRBJ2-1, reads SQTIHQWPATLVQPVGSPLSLECTVEGTSNPNLYWYRQAAGRGLQLLFYSVGIGQISSEVPQNLSASRPQDRQFILSSKKLLLSDSGFYLCAWNSGGVGNEQFFGPGTRLTVL.

This clone has more than one count but fewer than ten. The gene calls are TRBV21-1 and TRBJ2-2; TRBD1, the table's D call, was not compared with the DNA. TRBV21-1 is a known pseudogene. The CDR3 is 18 residues long. The CDR3 coding sequence is TGTGCCAGCAGCAAAGCGCCCCGGACAGGGGGTGGGTCCGGGGAGCTGTTTTTT. Protein sequence: CASSKAPRTGGGSGELFF.

The CDR3 bases are TGTGCCAGCAGTTTAACGCGGACAGCTTCACCCCTCCACTTT. Encoded protein: CASSLTRTASPLHF. The chain combines TRBV27 with TRBJ1-6; maybe TRBD1 (6 bases). Looked up from germline, CDR1 is MNHEY and CDR2 is SMNVEV (reference sequence). V dropped 2 bases and J dropped 9 bases, with 11 bases sitting between them. The length of the CDR3 is 14 residues.

J is TRBJ1-1 and V is TRBV4-1; D is unclear. CDR1 is MGHRA and CDR2 is YSYEKL in the germline V gene. There are 12 residues in the CDR3. V was pared by 0 bases and J by 7 bases, with 6 bases between. The CDR3 is CASSQDPGEAFF. CDR3 bases: TGCGCCAGCAGCCAAGATCCGGGTGAAGCTTTCTTT.